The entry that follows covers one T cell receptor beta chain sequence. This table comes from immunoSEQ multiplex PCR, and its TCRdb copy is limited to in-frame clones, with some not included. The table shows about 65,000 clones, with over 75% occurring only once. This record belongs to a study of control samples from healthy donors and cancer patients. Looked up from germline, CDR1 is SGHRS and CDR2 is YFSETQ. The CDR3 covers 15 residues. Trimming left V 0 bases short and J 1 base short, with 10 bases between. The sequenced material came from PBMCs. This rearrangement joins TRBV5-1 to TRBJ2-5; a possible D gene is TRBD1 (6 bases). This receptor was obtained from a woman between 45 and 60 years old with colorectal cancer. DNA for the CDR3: TGCGCCAGCAGCTTGGGACAGGACTCCCAAGAGACCCAGTACTTC. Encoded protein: CASSLGQDSQETQYF.